What follows describes a single T cell receptor beta chain. Original handling: The assay estimated nucleated cells by amplifying reference gene primers. The repertoire was sequenced with immunoSEQ multiplex PCR; TCRdb's copy has only in-frame clones and lacks some. V, J and clone size are those of that table, while D and trimming were read from the DNA. The sample consists of 200,000 to 250,000 clones, around four fifths of them appearing once. The sample belongs to a study of blood T cell repertoires in COVID-19. At the level of the study: Samples representing acute and convalescent COVID-19 were sourced from the United States, Italy and Spain. Sample material is recorded as cDNA or gDNA derived from T cells, B-cell-depleted T cells, or PBMCs.

The CDR3 extends over 14 amino acids. V shed 4 bases and J shed 7 bases, with 16 bases lying between them. Germline values: CDR1 MDHEN, CDR2 SYDVKM. One Seattle source followed patients from active infection through their disease course. V is TRBV28 and J is TRBJ1-2; D may be TRBD1 (6 bases). Sequencing was done on a sample of peripheral blood. The sequence derives from a woman in her 70s with COVID-19, enrolled during active disease. The chain's CDR3 is CASSSNPGAGGYTF. The CDR3, as DNA: TGTGCCAGCAGTTCGAACCCAGGGGCCGGTGGCTACACCTTC.